One sample yielded the 18 T cell receptor beta chains listed below, sequenced in a study of T cell changes during pregnancy in multiple sclerosis. TCRdb's table, derived via immunoSEQ multiplex PCR, lists solely in-frame clones and lacks some. The table shows 65,000 to 75,000 clones, with roughly 89% occurring only once. The sequences come from peripheral blood, collected in the third trimester of pregnancy. These receptors all stem from a female donor in good health, enrolled as a control in a pregnancy study.

V is TRBV6-1 and J is TRBJ2-4; D not certain. Per germline, CDR1 MNHNS and CDR2 SASEGT. The CDR3 covers 15 residues. The V and J ends lost 0 bases and 5 bases respectively, with 11 bases between them. In DNA, the CDR3 is TGTGCCAGCAGTGAAGCAGCAAACTACCAAAACATTCAGTACTTC. It specifies CASSEAANYQNIQYF.

The CDR3 nucleotides are TGTGCCAGCAGTTCAACCAACCTAGCGAATACCCGTGAGCAGTTCTTC. It yields the protein CASSSTNLANTREQFF. V and J are TRBV6-5 and TRBJ2-1; D is perhaps TRBD2 (6 bases). Trimming pared 4 bases from V and 9 bases from J, leaving 22 bases between. The CDR3 spans 16 residues. Germline V gene data show CDR1 as MNHEY and CDR2 as SVGAGI.

The J gene is TRBJ2-5, the V gene TRBV7-6, with D possibly being TRBD2 (5 bases). Germline loops: CDR1 SGHVS, CDR2 FNYEAQ. Trimming removed 1 base from V and 4 bases from J, with 10 bases in between. The CDR3 loop spans 14 amino acids. The CDR3 reads CASSLVEGRETQYF. Here the CDR3 DNA reads TGTGCCAGCAGCTTAGTAGAGGGTAGAGAGACCCAGTACTTC. Based on the CDR3 plus reference TRBV7-6 and TRBJ2-5, the full variable domain is GAGVSQSPRYKVTKRGQDVALRCDPISGHVSLYWYRQALGQGPEFLTYFNYEAQQDKSGLPNDRFSAERPEGSISTLTIQRTEQRDSAMYRCASSLVEGRETQYFGPGTRLLVL.

The chain joins TRBV7-2 to TRBJ1-1; D gene uncertain. The CDR3 consists of 13 residues. Germline CDR1 SGHTA, CDR2 FQGNSA. V lost 8 bases, J lost 1 base, and 11 bases lay in between. The CDR3 bases are TGTGCCAGCGGAGGCCGGGGGAACACTGAAGCTTTCTTT. Its protein product is CASGGRGNTEAFF.

This clone is a singleton in its sample. V is TRBV18 and J is TRBJ1-3; no definite D call. The germline V gene encodes CDR1 KGHSH and CDR2 LQKENI. CDR3 size: 13 residues. V lost 3 bases and J 0 bases, leaving 3 bases between the germline ends. The CDR3 nucleotides read TGTGCCAGCTCACCCTCCTCTGGAAACACCATATATTTT. Its protein product is CASSPSSGNTIYF.

The CDR3 loop is CASSPKPLQGLNTEAFF. CDR3 nucleotide sequence: TGTGCCAGCTCACCAAAGCCATTACAGGGATTGAACACTGAAGCTTTCTTT. V usage is TRBV18 and J usage is TRBJ1-1, with a possible D match to TRBD1 (6 bases). This CDR3 is 17 amino acids long. Germline V gene lookup returns CDR1 KGHSH and CDR2 LQKENI. V dropped 2 bases and J dropped 0 bases, with 16 bases sitting between them.

The chain joins TRBV4-3 to TRBJ1-1; 8 bases line up with TRBD1. The CDR3 runs 15 residues. Germline V CDR1 and CDR2: LGHNA, YSLEER. With 5 bases clipped from V and 0 bases from J, the junction kept 5 bases outside the gene matches. The CDR3: CASSYLTGVNTEAFF. The CDR3 bases are TGCGCCAGCAGCTATTTGACAGGGGTGAACACTGAAGCTTTCTTT.

The rearrangement joins TRBV7-6 to TRBJ2-7; 8 nucleotides line up with TRBD1. The V gene's germline CDR1 is SGHVS and CDR2 FNYEAQ. This CDR3 is 14 amino acids long. Trimming cost V 5 bases and J 0 bases; bases outside gene matches: 3. CDR3: CASSRTGGSYEQYF. DNA for the CDR3: TGTGCCAGCAGCCGTACAGGGGGCTCCTACGAGCAGTACTTC.

The chain combines TRBV5-4 with TRBJ1-1, with 7 bases that match TRBD1. CDR1 and CDR2 from the germline V gene are SGHNT and YYREEE (reference sequence). CDR3 length: 14 amino acids. The V and J ends lost 4 bases and 2 bases, in that order; junction bases with no gene match: 5. In DNA, the CDR3 is TGTGCCAGCAGCCGACAGGGTATTAACACTGAAGCTTTCTTT. It encodes CASSRQGINTEAFF.

This chain links TRBV27 with TRBJ2-3; weak D call: TRBD2 (6 bases). Trimming removed 2 bases at V and 2 bases at J, with 8 bases between. The germline CDR1 and CDR2 sequences are MNHEY and SMNVEV (reference sequence). The CDR3 runs 14 residues. CDR3 sequence: CASSLAGYTDTQYF. The CDR3 DNA reads as TGTGCCAGCAGTTTAGCGGGGTACACAGATACGCAGTATTTT.

The V gene is TRBV15, the J gene TRBJ1-5, with D possibly TRBD1 on 6 matching bases. The germline V gene has CDR1 LNHNV and CDR2 YYDKDF (reference sequence). The length of the CDR3 is 15 residues. V lost 3 bases, J lost 5 bases, and 14 bases lay in between. The CDR3 bases are TGTGCCACCAGCAGTTCAGGGGTTGCGGATCAGCCCCAGCATTTT. It translates to CATSSSGVADQPQHF.

The chain has TRBV9 and TRBJ1-5; tentatively, D is TRBD1 (6 bases). Trimming left V 4 bases short and J 3 bases short, with 11 bases between. Germline V gene sequence: CDR1 SGDLS, CDR2 YYNGEE. The CDR3 sequence is 14 residues long. The DNA of the CDR3 is TGTGCCAGCAGCCCTGGACAGTCCAATCAGCCCCAGCATTTT. Its protein product is CASSPGQSNQPQHF.

This rearrangement joins TRBV4-2 to TRBJ2-1, with 8 bases lining up with TRBD2. The germline CDR1 and CDR2 sequences are LGHNA and YNFKEQ. V trimming: 4 bases; J trimming: 6 bases; junction bases outside the gene matches: 8. The CDR3 contains 15 residues. This chain's CDR3 is CASSLAGSRGNEQFF. The CDR3 nucleotides read TGTGCCAGCAGCCTAGCGGGGTCGCGGGGCAATGAGCAGTTCTTC.

This clone counts as medium-sized. The J gene is TRBJ2-1, the V gene TRBV14; TRBD2 aligns across 8 bases. The CDR3 is made up of 15 amino acids. CDR1 and CDR2 from the germline V gene are SGHDN and FVKESK. V dropped 7 bases and J dropped 3; count of bases not matched to a gene: 8. As DNA, the CDR3 is TGTGCCAGCACTTCCAAAGCGGGGGTCTACAATGAGCAGTTCTTC. Protein sequence: CASTSKAGVYNEQFF.

This rearrangement joins TRBV6-5 to TRBJ2-1; a possible D gene is TRBD1 (5 bases). The germline V and J ends were trimmed by 8 bases and 0 bases, with 11 bases remaining between them. The CDR3 sequence is 14 residues long. Germline loops: CDR1 MNHEY, CDR2 SVGAGI. Here the CDR3 reads CASGRQPSYNEQFF. The DNA of the CDR3 is TGTGCCAGCGGTCGACAGCCCTCCTACAATGAGCAGTTCTTC.

CDR3 DNA: TGTGCCAGCAGAGCGGGCGGGGAGCAGTTCTTC. It encodes CASRAGGEQFF. The chain joins TRBV6-1 to TRBJ2-1; maybe TRBD2 (6 bases). The CDR3 spans 11 residues. Trimming removed 6 bases from V and 10 bases from J, with 10 bases in between. Germline V gene sequence: CDR1 MNHNS, CDR2 SASEGT.

In DNA, the CDR3 is TGTGCCAGCAGCTACAAGACAGGGCTAAACTATGGCTACACCTTC. The encoded protein is CASSYKTGLNYGYTF. This rearrangement joins TRBV7-2 to TRBJ1-2; 7 positions match TRBD1. CDR1 SGHTA and CDR2 FQGNSA come from the germline V gene. The CDR3 covers 15 residues. Losses at the gene ends were 4 bases for V and 2 bases for J; bases not matched to a gene: 7.

This chain joins TRBV7-2 and TRBJ2-3; D call uncertain. Germline V CDR1 and CDR2: SGHTA, FQGNSA. Trimming cost V 3 bases and J 4 bases, with 5 bases left between them. The CDR3 has 12 residues. CDR3: CASSFSSDTQYF. DNA for the CDR3: TGTGCCAGCAGCTTTTCATCAGATACGCAGTATTTT.